The rows below give T cell receptor beta chains drawn from one sample of a study of shared T cell receptors in the human thymus. Sequencing used immunoSEQ multiplex PCR; TCRdb keeps in-frame clones, though not all of them. This sample has under 450,000 clones, with approximately 95% found just once. Sequencing used thymocytes. Receptors were obtained from a human donor. The conserved cysteine and the conserved F or W are not part of the CDR3 here.

v_call	j_call	cdr3_aa
TRBV7-6	TRBJ1-2	ASSLSVST
TRBV14	TRBJ2-7	ASSHRQGSYEQY
TRBV7-6	TRBJ2-7	ASSPYPNQQGSYEQY
TRBV6-5	TRBJ1-1	ASSYSGPYNTEAF
TRBV6-1	TRBJ2-7	ASFAGTASSYEQY
TRBV6-5	TRBJ1-2	ASSKRTAANYGYT
TRBV30	TRBJ1-3	AWTDRLGNTIY
TRBV6-4	TRBJ2-7	ASSARGQLVSYEQY
TRBV28	TRBJ2-3	ASTTRGYRVGQY
TRBV15	TRBJ2-6	ATSRGGRESLCSGANVLT
TRBV5-1	TRBJ2-2	ASSLPHPLIRPTGELF
TRBV28	TRBJ2-6	ASSFLPYSGANVLT
TRBV7-9	TRBJ2-1	ASSTTGLAGLNEQF
TRBV6-1	TRBJ2-5	ASSGHRDLGAGETQY
TRBV27	TRBJ2-7	ASSINGITYEQY
TRBV19	TRBJ1-5	ASSKRAVSNQPQH
TRBV19	TRBJ1-3	ASSLHGPAISGNTIY
TRBV11-3	TRBJ1-5	ASSSADGPSNQPQH